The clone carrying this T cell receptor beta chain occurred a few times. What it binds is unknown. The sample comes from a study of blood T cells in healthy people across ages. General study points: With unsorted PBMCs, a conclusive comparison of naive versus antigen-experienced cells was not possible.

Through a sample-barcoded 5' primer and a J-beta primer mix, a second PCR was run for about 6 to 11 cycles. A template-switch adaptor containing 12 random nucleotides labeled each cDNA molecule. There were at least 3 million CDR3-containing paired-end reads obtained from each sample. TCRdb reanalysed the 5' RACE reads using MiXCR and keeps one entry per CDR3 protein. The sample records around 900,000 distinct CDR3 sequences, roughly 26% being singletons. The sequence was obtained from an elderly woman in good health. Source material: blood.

The DNA for the CDR3 is TGTGCCAGCAGCCCGCAGACAGCCGGAGGCTACACCTTC. As protein: CASSPQTAGGYTF. J is TRBJ1-2 and V is TRBV9; weak D call: TRBD1 (5 bases). V shed 4 bases and J shed 8 bases, with 15 bases lying between them. Germline assignment: CDR1 SGDLS and CDR2 YYNGEE. CDR3 size: 13 residues.